This T cell receptor (beta chain) was sequenced during a study of CD8 T cells in Susac syndrome (dated by TCRdb to between 2018 and 2020). Regarding the study in general: Whether CD8+ T cell activation and differentiation in Susac syndrome was antigen driven was tested using repertoire sequencing. General study outcomes and caveats: The TCR sequencing and HLA analysis was acknowledged to have included a relatively small number of individuals.

RNA was extracted using the RNeasy kit, and about 0.45 to 1 ug of the RNA was reverse transcribed with random hexamers. The immunoSEQ multiplex PCR assay, covering 54 Vbeta and 13 Jbeta segments, was used to amplify TCR beta CDR3 regions. PCR amplification bias was corrected by using a synthetic template baseline for primer optimization and computational correction. On the authors' methods: Reads were annotated to V, D and J genes according to IMGT and were analyzed with immunoSEQ Analyzer, with only productive sequences retained. Clonality was calculated as one minus the Shannon entropy normalized by log2 of the number of productive unique sequences. For each patient and control, public and private clones were evaluated among the 100 most prevalent clones. Susac-specific clones were defined as absent from healthy and MS cohorts, over a thousand published viral clones and other ImmuneACCESS disease sequences. Starting from the raw public reads, TCRdb applied fastp trimming at Q25, assembled clones with MiXCR and retained in-frame beta chains. A single entry per CDR3 protein holds the most common genes and DNA from its merged rows. What appears here as the V and J calls and clone size reflects TCRdb's work, not the paper's. For this sample the table gives 150,000 to 200,000 distinct CDR3 sequences, of which roughly 95% were detected only once. The top ten clones comprise under 0.095% of the sample.

For CDR1 and CDR2, the germline V gene lists LGHNA and YNFKEQ. The CDR3 starts with the cysteine, ends with the phenylalanine, and has 14 residues. Only the CDR3 part of the read is kept: 42 bases, read in frame from the first base. Trimming takes 4 bases off V and 6 bases off J; junction bases not matched to a gene: 5. This clonotype was detected only once. Its antigen remains unidentified. Within one base of it there is no much larger clone, and no base qualities were kept. Resting on one read, the evidence is weak. Peripheral blood CD8+ and CD4+ T cells from healthy donors, Susac syndrome patients and multiple sclerosis patients were profiled by high-throughput TCR beta sequencing. The multiple sclerosis controls were treatment-naive patients who had stable or active relapsing-remitting disease and met the revised McDonald criteria. CD8+ TEMRA cells were enriched by FACS, while bulk CD8+ and CD4+ T cells were purified by magnetic negative isolation. Blood was drawn into EDTA tubes, processed within 24 hours, and PBMCs were isolated by density gradient centrifugation. PBMCs intended for TCR sequencing were cryopreserved in liquid nitrogen and were subsequently thawed in a 37 degrees C water bath. The sorted or isolated CD4+, CD8+ and CD8+ TEMRA cells reached a purity of at least 90%.

This clonotype was obtained from a human donor with multiple sclerosis. Sequencing was carried out using CD4+ T cells from PBMCs. The rearranged segments are TRBV4-2 and TRBJ1-2; the central 10 bases match TRBD1. DNA sequence: TGTGCCAGCAGCCGAACCGGGACAGGGGATGGCTACACCTTC. Its protein reads: CASSRTGTGDGYTF.